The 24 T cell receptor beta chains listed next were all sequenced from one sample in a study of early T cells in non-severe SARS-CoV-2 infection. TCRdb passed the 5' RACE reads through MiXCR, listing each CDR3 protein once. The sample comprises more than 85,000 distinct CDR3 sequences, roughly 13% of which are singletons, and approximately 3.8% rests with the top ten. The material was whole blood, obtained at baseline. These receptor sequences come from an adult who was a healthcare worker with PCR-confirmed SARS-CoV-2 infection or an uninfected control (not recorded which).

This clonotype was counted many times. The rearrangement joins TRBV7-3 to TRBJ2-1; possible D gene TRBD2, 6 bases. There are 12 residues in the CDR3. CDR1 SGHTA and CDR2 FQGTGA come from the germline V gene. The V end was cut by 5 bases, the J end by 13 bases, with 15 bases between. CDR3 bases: TGTGCCAGCAGCCTCCCGGGACTTTCACAGTTCTTC. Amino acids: CASSLPGLSQFF. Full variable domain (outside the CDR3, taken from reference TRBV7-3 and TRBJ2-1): GAGVSQTPSNKVTEKGKYVELRCDPISGHTALYWYRQSLGQGPEFLIYFQGTGAADDSGLPNDRFFAVRPEGSVSTLKIQRTERGDSAVYLCASSLPGLSQFFGPGTRLTVL.

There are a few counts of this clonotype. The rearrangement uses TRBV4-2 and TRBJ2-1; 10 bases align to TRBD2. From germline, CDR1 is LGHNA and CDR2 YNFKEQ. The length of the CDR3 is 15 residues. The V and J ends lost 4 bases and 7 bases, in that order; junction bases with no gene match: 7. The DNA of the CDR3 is TGTGCCAGCAGCCTCCGGACTAGCGGTGGGAATGAGCAGTTCTTC. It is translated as CASSLRTSGGNEQFF.

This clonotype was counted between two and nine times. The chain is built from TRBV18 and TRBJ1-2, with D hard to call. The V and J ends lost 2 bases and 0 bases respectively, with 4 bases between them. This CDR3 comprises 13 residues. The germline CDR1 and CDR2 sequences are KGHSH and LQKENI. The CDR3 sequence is CASSPDTNYGYTF. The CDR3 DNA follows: TGTGCCAGCTCACCAGACACTAACTATGGCTACACCTTC.

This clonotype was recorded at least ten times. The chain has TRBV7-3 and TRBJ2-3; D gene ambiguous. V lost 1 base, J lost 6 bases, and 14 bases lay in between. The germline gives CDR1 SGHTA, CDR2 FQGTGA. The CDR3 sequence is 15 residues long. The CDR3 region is CASSLSRGGQDTQYF. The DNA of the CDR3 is TGTGCCAGCAGCTTAAGTCGAGGTGGTCAGGATACGCAGTATTTT.

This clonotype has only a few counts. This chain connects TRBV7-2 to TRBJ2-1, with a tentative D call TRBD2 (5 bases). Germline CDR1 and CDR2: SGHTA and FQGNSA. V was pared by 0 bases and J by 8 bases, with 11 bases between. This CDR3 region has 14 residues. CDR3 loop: CASSLAGRRDEQFF. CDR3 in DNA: TGTGCCAGCAGCTTAGCAGGGAGAAGAGATGAGCAGTTCTTC. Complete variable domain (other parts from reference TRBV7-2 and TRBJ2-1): GAGVSQSPSNKVTEKGKDVELRCDPISGHTALYWYRQSLGQGLEFLIYFQGNSAPDKSGLPSDRFSAERTGGSVSTLTIQRTQQEDSAVYLCASSLAGRRDEQFFGPGTRLTVL.

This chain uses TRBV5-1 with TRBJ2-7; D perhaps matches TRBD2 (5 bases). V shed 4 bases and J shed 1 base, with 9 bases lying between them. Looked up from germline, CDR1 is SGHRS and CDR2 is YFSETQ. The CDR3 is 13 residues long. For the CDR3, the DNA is TGCGCCAGCAGCGCGGACTCTTCCTACGAGCAGTACTTC. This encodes CASSADSSYEQYF. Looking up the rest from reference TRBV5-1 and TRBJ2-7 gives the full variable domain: KAGVTQTPRYLIKTRGQQVTLSCSPISGHRSVSWYQQTPGQGLQFLFEYFSETQRNKGNFPGRFSGRQFSNSRSEMNVSTLELGDSALYLCASSADSSYEQYFGPGTRLTVT.

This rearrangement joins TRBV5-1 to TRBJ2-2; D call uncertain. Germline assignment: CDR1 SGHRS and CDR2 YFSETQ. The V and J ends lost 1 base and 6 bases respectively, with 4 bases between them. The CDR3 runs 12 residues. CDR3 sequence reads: CASSLRSGELFF. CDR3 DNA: TGCGCCAGCAGCTTGAGGTCCGGGGAGCTGTTTTTT. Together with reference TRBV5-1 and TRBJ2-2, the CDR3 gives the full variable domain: KAGVTQTPRYLIKTRGQQVTLSCSPISGHRSVSWYQQTPGQGLQFLFEYFSETQRNKGNFPGRFSGRQFSNSRSEMNVSTLELGDSALYLCASSLRSGELFFGEGSRLTVL.

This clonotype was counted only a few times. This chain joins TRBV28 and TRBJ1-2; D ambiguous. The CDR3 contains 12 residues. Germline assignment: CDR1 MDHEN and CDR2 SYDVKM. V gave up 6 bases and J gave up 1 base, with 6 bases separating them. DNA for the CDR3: TGTGCCAGCAGCCGGCTTAACTATGGCTACACCTTC. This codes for CASSRLNYGYTF.

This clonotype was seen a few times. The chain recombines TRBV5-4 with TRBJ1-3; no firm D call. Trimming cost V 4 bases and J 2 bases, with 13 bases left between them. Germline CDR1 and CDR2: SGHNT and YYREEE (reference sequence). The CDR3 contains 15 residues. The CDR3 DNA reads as TGTGCCAGCAGCCCGCGTAGTTCGGCTGGAAACACCATATATTTT. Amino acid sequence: CASSPRSSAGNTIYF.

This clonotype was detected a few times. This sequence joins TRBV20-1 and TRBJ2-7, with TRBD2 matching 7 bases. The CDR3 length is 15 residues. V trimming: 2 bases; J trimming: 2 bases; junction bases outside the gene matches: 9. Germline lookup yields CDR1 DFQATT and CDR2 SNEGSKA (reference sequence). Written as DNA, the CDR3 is TGCAGTGCTAGACGCTTAAGCGGGAACGCCTACGAGCAGTACTTC. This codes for CSARRLSGNAYEQYF.

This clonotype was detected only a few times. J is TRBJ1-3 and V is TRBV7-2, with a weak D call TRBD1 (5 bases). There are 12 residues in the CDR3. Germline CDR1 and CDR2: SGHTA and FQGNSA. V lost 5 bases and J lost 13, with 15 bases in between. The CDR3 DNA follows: TGTGCCAGCAGCAAAGGGGACGGACCAATATATTTT. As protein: CASSKGDGPIYF.

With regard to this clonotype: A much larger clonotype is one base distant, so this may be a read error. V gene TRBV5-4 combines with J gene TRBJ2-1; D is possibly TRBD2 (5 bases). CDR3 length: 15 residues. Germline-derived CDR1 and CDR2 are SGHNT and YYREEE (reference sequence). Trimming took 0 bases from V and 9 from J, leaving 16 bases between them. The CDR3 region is CASSLDGLAGCEQFF. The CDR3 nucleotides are TGTGCCAGCAGCTTGGATGGCCTAGCTGGATGTGAGCAGTTCTTC. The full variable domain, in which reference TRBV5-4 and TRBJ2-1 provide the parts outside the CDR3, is ETGVTQSPTHLIKTRGQQVTLRCSSQSGHNTVSWYQQALGQGPQFIFQYYREEENGRGNFPPRFSGLQFPNYSSELNVNALELDDSALYLCASSLDGLAGCEQFFGPGTRLTVL.

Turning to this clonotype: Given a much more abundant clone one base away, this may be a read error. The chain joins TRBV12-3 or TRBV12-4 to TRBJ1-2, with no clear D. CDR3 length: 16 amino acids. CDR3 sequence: CAGSLAMSPAGYGYTF. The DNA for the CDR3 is TGTGCCGGCAGTTTAGCCATGAGTCCGGCGGGCTATGGCTACACCTTC.

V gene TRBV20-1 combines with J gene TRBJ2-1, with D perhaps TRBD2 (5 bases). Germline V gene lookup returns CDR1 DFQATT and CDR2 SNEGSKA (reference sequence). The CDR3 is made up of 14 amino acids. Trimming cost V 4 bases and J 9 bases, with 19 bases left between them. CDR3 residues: CSAIVRSSGGEQFF. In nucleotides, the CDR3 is TGCAGTGCTATTGTGCGGAGCTCAGGAGGTGAGCAGTTCTTC.

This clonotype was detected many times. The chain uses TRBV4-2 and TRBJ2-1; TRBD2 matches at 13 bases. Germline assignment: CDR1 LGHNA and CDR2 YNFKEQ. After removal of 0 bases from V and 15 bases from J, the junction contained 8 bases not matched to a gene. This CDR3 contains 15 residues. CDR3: CASSQDLTSGGQWFF. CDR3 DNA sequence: TGTGCCAGCAGCCAAGATCTGACTAGCGGGGGGCAGTGGTTCTTC.

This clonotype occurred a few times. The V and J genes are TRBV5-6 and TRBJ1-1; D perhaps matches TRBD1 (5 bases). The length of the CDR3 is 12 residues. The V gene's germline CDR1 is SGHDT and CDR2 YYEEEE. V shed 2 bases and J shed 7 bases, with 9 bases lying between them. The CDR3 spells CASSFLGGEAFF. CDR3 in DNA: TGTGCCAGCAGCTTTTTGGGGGGTGAAGCTTTCTTT.

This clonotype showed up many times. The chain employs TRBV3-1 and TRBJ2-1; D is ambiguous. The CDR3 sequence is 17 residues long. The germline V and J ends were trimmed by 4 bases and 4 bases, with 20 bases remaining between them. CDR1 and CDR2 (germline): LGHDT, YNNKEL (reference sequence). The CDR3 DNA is TGTGCCAGCAGCCCCTATGTTGTTGTCTCACAGTACAATGAGCAGTTCTTC. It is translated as CASSPYVVVSQYNEQFF.

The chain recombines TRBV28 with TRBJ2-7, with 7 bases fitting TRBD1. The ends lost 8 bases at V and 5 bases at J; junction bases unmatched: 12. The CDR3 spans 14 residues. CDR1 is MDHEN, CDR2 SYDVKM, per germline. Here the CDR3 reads CASGSAQGRDEQYF. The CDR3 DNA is TGTGCCAGCGGATCCGCACAGGGGCGGGACGAGCAGTACTTC.

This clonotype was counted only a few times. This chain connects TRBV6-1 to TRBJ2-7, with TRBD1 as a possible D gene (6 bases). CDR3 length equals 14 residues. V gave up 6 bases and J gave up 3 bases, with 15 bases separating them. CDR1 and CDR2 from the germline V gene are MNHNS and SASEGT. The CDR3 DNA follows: TGTGCCAGCAGGGAGATTGACAGGATCTACGAGCAGTACTTC. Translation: CASREIDRIYEQYF.

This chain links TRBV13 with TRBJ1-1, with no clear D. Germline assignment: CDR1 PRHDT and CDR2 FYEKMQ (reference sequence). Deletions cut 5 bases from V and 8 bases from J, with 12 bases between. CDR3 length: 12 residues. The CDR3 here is CASSDGSTEAFF. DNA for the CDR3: TGTGCCAGCAGCGACGGGTCAACGGAAGCTTTCTTT.

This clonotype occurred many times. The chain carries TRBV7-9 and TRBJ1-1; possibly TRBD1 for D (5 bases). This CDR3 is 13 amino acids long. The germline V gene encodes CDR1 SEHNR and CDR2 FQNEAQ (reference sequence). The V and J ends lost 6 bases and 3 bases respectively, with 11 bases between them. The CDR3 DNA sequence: TGTGCCAGCAGACTCAGGGAGGACACTGAAGCTTTCTTT. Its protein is CASRLREDTEAFF.

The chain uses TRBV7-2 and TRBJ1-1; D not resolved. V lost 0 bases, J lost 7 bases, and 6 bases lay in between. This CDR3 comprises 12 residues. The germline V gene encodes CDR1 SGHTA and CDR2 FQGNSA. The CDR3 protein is CASSLARNEAFF. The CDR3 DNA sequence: TGTGCCAGCAGCTTAGCGCGGAATGAAGCTTTCTTT.

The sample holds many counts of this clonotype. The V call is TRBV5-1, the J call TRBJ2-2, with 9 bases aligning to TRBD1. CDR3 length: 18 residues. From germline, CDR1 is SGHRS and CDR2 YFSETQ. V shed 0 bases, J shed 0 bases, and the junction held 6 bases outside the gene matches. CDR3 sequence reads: CASSLDQGQGSNTGELFF. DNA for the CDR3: TGCGCCAGCAGCTTGGATCAGGGACAGGGATCGAACACCGGGGAGCTGTTTTTT.

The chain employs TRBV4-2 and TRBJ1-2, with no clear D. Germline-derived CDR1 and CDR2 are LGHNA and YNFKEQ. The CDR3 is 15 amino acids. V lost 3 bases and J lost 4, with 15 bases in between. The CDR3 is CASSHGMGSIYGYTF. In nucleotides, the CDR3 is TGTGCCAGCAGCCACGGAATGGGGAGCATCTATGGCTACACCTTC.